This TCR beta chain was recovered during a study of early T cells in non-severe SARS-CoV-2 infection. The ends were cut back, 4 bases at V and 7 bases at J, with 14 bases in the middle. This CDR3 has 15 amino acids. CDR1 and CDR2 from the germline V gene are SGHDN and FVKESK. The table lists this clonotype with a few counts. Molecules of cDNA were individually given unique molecular identifiers that were attached to them. Each CDR3 protein is one row after TCRdb ran MiXCR on the 5' RACE reads. The table has about 69,000 distinct CDR3 sequences, 9.5% seen once. Sequencing was carried out using whole blood. The gene calls are TRBV14 and TRBJ1-6; D gene ambiguous. The receptor was isolated from an adult who was a healthcare worker with PCR-confirmed SARS-CoV-2 infection or an uninfected control (not recorded which). The CDR3 loop reads CASSPMHSGNSPLHF. The CDR3 bases are TGTGCCAGCAGCCCGATGCATTCAGGCAATTCACCCCTCCACTTT.